A selection of T cell receptor beta chains follows, all from one sample in a study of blood T cell repertoires in COVID-19. Using immunoSEQ multiplex PCR, the repertoire was profiled, and TCRdb retains in-frame clones only, with some absent. The sample has about 320,000 clones; approximately 85% are singletons. Material for sequencing was peripheral blood. These receptors were obtained from a woman in her forties or fifties with acute or convalescent COVID-19. Both conserved end residues are part of each CDR3. The order of the fields is J gene, D gene, CDR3 length, clone size, V gene, CDR3 DNA, CDR3 protein. D genes are given only for firm matches. The size of a clone is reported for some rows only, either as once, few or many, or as a class for expanded clones.

TRBJ1-1 NA 16 NA TRBV6-6 TGTGCCAGCAGTACCCCCTCCCGGGGTCGGAACACTGAAGCTTTCTTT CASSTPSRGRNTEAFF
TRBJ1-6 NA 13 NA TRBV30 TGTGCCTGGAGGGCCCAGAATAATTCACCCCTCCACTTT CAWRAQNNSPLHF
TRBJ2-1 NA 13 once TRBV12-3/TRBV12-4 TGTGCCAGCAGCGAGCGGGCCTTAAGTGAGCAGTTCTTC CASSERALSEQFF
TRBJ2-5 NA 15 NA TRBV5-1 TGCGCCAGCAGCTTGGGAAGAGGGCTGGAAGAGACCCAGTACTTC CASSLGRGLEETQYF
TRBJ2-7 TRBD1 15 NA TRBV30 TGTGCCTGGAGCGGGGACAGGGTGTATCGACACGAGCAGTACTTC CAWSGDRVYRHEQYF
TRBJ2-7 TRBD1 13 NA TRBV27 TGTGCCAGCAACGCCGGAACCTCAGGGGGCCTGTACTTC CASNAGTSGGLYF
TRBJ1-2 TRBD1 13 NA TRBV9 TGTGCCAGCAGCCGGGACAGGGTGTATGGCTACACCTTC CASSRDRVYGYTF
TRBJ2-1 TRBD2 14 NA TRBV2 TGTGCCAGCAGTCCCGGGACTAGTGTGAATGAGCAGTTCTTC CASSPGTSVNEQFF
TRBJ2-7 TRBD2 16 once TRBV7-6 TGTGCCAGCAGCTACTACGGCGGGAGGGCCCAGGAGGAGCAGTACTTC CASSYYGGRAQEEQYF
TRBJ1-5 TRBD1 14 NA TRBV12-5 TGTGCTAGTGGAACGGGACAGAGCAATCAGCCCCAGCATTTT CASGTGQSNQPQHF
TRBJ2-5 NA 10 NA TRBV29-1 TGCAGCGCCGTTCAAGAGACCCAGTACTTC CSAVQETQYF
TRBJ2-3 NA 15 once TRBV5-1 TGCGCCAGCAACACAGGCCGCGGTAGCACAGATACGCAGTATTTT CASNTGRGSTDTQYF
TRBJ1-6 NA 15 NA TRBV27 TGTGCCAGCAGGCTCGCAGAATTCTATAATTCACCCCTCCACTTT CASRLAEFYNSPLHF
TRBJ2-1 TRBD2 14 NA TRBV7-2 TGTGCCAGCAGCGGGACTAGCGGATACAATGAGCAGTTCTTC CASSGTSGYNEQFF
TRBJ2-7 NA 13 NA TRBV5-6 TGTGCCAGCAGTTGGGACTTGAACTACGAGCAGTACTTC CASSWDLNYEQYF
TRBJ1-2 TRBD1 13 NA TRBV7-3 TGTGCCAGCAGCCCCGGGGACAGGCTTAGCTACACCTTC CASSPGDRLSYTF
TRBJ2-5 TRBD1 14 NA TRBV5-1 TGCGCCAGCAGCTTGGAGACAGGGGGAGAGACCCAGTACTTC CASSLETGGETQYF
TRBJ2-3 TRBD2 15 NA TRBV5-1 TGCGCCAGCAGCTTGGGGACTAGCGGGACAGATACGCAGTATTTT CASSLGTSGTDTQYF
TRBJ2-1 TRBD2 15 NA TRBV9 TGTGCCAGCAGTGCGACTAGCGGGATCTACAATGAGCAGTTCTTC CASSATSGIYNEQFF
TRBJ1-6 NA 15 NA TRBV23-1 TGCGCCAGCAAGGGCAGGGCGCCGGAAAATTCACCCCTCCACTTT CASKGRAPENSPLHF
TRBJ2-7 TRBD2 14 NA TRBV2 TGTGCCAGCAGTCGGACTAGCGGGATTGGCGAGCAGTACTTC CASSRTSGIGEQYF
TRBJ2-5 NA 20 NA TRBV7-3 TGTGCCAGCAGCCGATTACAACCAGCCTTTAAGGGGCTGGAGGGGGAGACCCAGTACTTC CASSRLQPAFKGLEGETQYF
TRBJ2-3 NA 13 NA TRBV6-4 TGTGCCAGCAGCGGGGGAGGAAGAGATACGCAGTATTTT CASSGGGRDTQYF
TRBJ1-4 TRBD1 17 NA TRBV9 TGTGCCAGCAGCGTACAGCCATCCTCAGGGGGAAGTGAAAAACTGTTTTTT CASSVQPSSGGSEKLFF
TRBJ1-1 NA 12 NA TRBV6-5 TGTGCCAGCAGTTTAACTACAGGCGAAGCTTTCTTT CASSLTTGEAFF
TRBJ2-7 NA 19 NA TRBV2 TGTGCCAGCAGGCTAGGGCTAAGCGGATCCTTGCTGGGCTCCTACGAGCAGTACTTC CASRLGLSGSLLGSYEQYF
TRBJ1-2 NA 15 few TRBV7-9 TGTGCCAGCAGCTTAGCGGCAGGGGATAACTATGGCTACACCTTC CASSLAAGDNYGYTF
TRBJ1-4 NA 14 few TRBV7-9 TGTGCCAGCAGGCTAGCCCGTAATAATGAAAAACTGTTTTTT CASRLARNNEKLFF
TRBJ2-3 NA 14 NA TRBV28 TGTGCCAGCAGTCCCGGGACATTCTCAGATACGCAGTATTTT CASSPGTFSDTQYF
TRBJ1-2 NA 12 once TRBV27 TGTGCCAGCTGGGGCGGGGGTGATGGCTACACCTTC CASWGGGDGYTF
TRBJ2-4 NA 18 NA TRBV5-1 TGCGCCAGCAGCTTGGGGGTGGGCAGCCTTTATGCCAAAAACATTCAGTACTTC CASSLGVGSLYAKNIQYF
TRBJ1-4 TRBD1 15 NA TRBV5-4 TGTGCCAGCAGCCCTGCCGGGACAGGGGGCGAAAAACTGTTTTTT CASSPAGTGGEKLFF
TRBJ1-1 NA 12 once TRBV15 TGTGCCACCAGCAGAGATAAGAGCGGTGCTTTCTTT CATSRDKSGAFF
TRBJ2-1 TRBD2 15 NA TRBV28 TGTGCCAGCAGTTATACGGGACTACCCTACAATGAGCAGTTCTTC CASSYTGLPYNEQFF
TRBJ1-5 NA 14 NA TRBV28 TGTGCCAGCAGTTTAGGGCAGGGGAATCAGCCCCAGCATTTT CASSLGQGNQPQHF
TRBJ1-5 NA 14 NA TRBV4-2 TGTGCCAGCAGCCAACGACAGGACAATCAGCCCCAGCATTTT CASSQRQDNQPQHF
TRBJ1-5 TRBD1 16 NA TRBV6-5 TGTGCCAGCAGTTCCGACGACAGGGGCGGCAATCAGCCCCAGCATTTT CASSSDDRGGNQPQHF
TRBJ2-1 TRBD2 14 NA TRBV4-2 TGTGCCAGCAGCCCCGGGACTAGCGGCAATGAGCAGTTCTTC CASSPGTSGNEQFF
TRBJ1-3 NA 16 NA TRBV5-1 TGCGCCAGCAGCTTGGTACAGATTATCTCTGGAAACACCATATATTTT CASSLVQIISGNTIYF
TRBJ2-3 TRBD2 15 NA TRBV19 TGTGCCAGGGTCGGGACTAGCGGGAGAACAGATACGCAGTATTTT CARVGTSGRTDTQYF
TRBJ2-7 TRBD1 15 NA TRBV7-2 TGTGCCAGCAGCGTACCGGGACAGGGGGTTTCCGAGCAGTACTTC CASSVPGQGVSEQYF
TRBJ1-5 NA 15 NA TRBV5-1 TGCGCCAGCAGCATAAGTGGACGGGGATTAGGACCCCAGCATTTT CASSISGRGLGPQHF
TRBJ2-5 TRBD2 14 NA TRBV5-1 TGCGCCAGCAGCCGGACTAGCGGGGGGGAGACCCAGTACTTC CASSRTSGGETQYF
TRBJ1-3 NA 16 NA TRBV6-1 TGTGCCAGCAGTGACTTTGGCACCAGCTCTGGAAACACCATATATTTT CASSDFGTSSGNTIYF
TRBJ2-1 TRBD1 15 NA TRBV7-2 TGTGCCAGCAGCTTAAGGGGACAGGCCTACAATGAGCAGTTCTTC CASSLRGQAYNEQFF
TRBJ1-3 NA 15 NA TRBV28 TGTGCCAGCAGGAGCAGGGTATCCTGGAGAAACACCATATATTTT CASRSRVSWRNTIYF
TRBJ1-5 NA 16 NA TRBV3-1/TRBV3-2 TGTGCCAGCAGCCAAGCACGACAGATTAGCAATCAGCCCCAGCATTTT CASSQARQISNQPQHF
TRBJ1-4 NA 15 once TRBV7-9 TGTGCCAGCAGCTACCTGGGGGGGGCGTTAGAAAAACTGTTTTTT CASSYLGGALEKLFF
TRBJ2-3 TRBD2 15 few TRBV10-3 TGTGCCGTTCGGACTAGCGGGAGCGACACAGATACGCAGTATTTT CAVRTSGSDTDTQYF
TRBJ2-3 NA 16 NA TRBV7-3 TGTGCCAGCAGCTTGGGACAAGGGGTCGGCACAGATACGCAGTATTTT CASSLGQGVGTDTQYF
TRBJ2-1 NA 16 NA TRBV11-3 TGTGCCAGCAGCTTAGATAGCGGAGGGGGCCCCGGGGAGCAGTTCTTC CASSLDSGGGPGEQFF
TRBJ1-2 NA 15 NA TRBV28 TGTGCCAGCAGGGCCGGGGGGGCCTTCAACTATGGCTACACCTTC CASRAGGAFNYGYTF
TRBJ2-7 NA 12 NA TRBV28 TGTGCCAGCAGGGTAGGGGAAGCGGAGCAGTACTTC CASRVGEAEQYF
TRBJ1-1 TRBD1 15 NA TRBV28 TGTGCCAGCAGTTCAACAGGGACAGGGGGAGCTGAAGCTTTCTTT CASSSTGTGGAEAFF